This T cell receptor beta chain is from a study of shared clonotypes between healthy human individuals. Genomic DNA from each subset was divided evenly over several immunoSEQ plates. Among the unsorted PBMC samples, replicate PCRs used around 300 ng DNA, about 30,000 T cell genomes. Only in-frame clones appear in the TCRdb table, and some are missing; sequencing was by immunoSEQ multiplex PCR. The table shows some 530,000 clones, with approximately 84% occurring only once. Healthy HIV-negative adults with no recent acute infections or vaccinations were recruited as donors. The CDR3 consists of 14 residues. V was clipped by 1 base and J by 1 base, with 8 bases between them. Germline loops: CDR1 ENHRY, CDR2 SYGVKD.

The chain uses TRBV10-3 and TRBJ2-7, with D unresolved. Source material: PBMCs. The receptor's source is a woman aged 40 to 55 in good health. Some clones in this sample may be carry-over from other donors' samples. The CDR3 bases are TGTGCCATCAGTGAGTACCGGGTGTCCTACGAGCAGTACTTC. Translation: CAISEYRVSYEQYF.